This record covers a single T cell receptor (beta chain). A much larger clone differs from this one at a single base, so this may be a read error. Each CDR3 protein is one row after TCRdb ran MiXCR on the reads. The table lists about 310,000 distinct CDR3 sequences, 15% to 20% of them singletons. This record belongs to a study of T cell repertoires in cytomegalovirus infection. Study-level background: CMV infection plus the matching HLA type was flagged by public TCR beta signatures.

The CDR3 length is 15 residues. Germline V gives CDR1 MNHGY, CDR2 SAAAGT. V shed 4 bases, J shed 4 bases, and the junction held 7 bases outside the gene matches. The rearrangement uses TRBV6-8 and TRBJ1-1, with 9 positions matching TRBD1. The sequence came from a human donor in good health (CMV status not recorded). Some clones in this sample may be carry-over from other donors' samples. Source material: PBMCs. DNA of the CDR3: TGTGCCAGCAGTTTCGGGGACAGGGCAATCACTGAAGCTTTCTTT. This encodes CASSFGDRAITEAFF.